The T cell receptor (beta chain) described here comes from a study of persistence of HIV-infected CD4 T cells. Sequencing used immunoSEQ version 4 in survey mode. Clones were read by immunoSEQ multiplex PCR, and TCRdb kept only the in-frame ones, dropping some. This sample yields approximately 15,000 clones, of which approximately 71% are seen a single time; about 17% belongs to the top ten. Overall study results and limits: TCR oligoclonality correlated with proviral oligoclonality in the same sorted populations.

For this clone: Its antigen is undetermined.

Lysates of CMV-infected fibroblasts at approximately 9.4 ug/mL stimulated these cells. Sorting of responding CD4+ T cells relied on upregulated CD40 ligand together with CD69. The CDR3 runs to 14 residues. Trimming at V came to 5 bases and at J to 10 bases, leaving 11 bases not matched to a gene. Per the germline V gene, CDR1 is SGHTA and CDR2 is FQGNSA. This receptor was taken from an adult man with HIV who was CMV-seropositive. V is TRBV7-2 and J is TRBJ1-2, with 9 bases fitting TRBD1. Sequencing used CD4+ T cells sorted from PBMCs after approximately 19-hour stimulation, obtained from a patient who received antiretroviral therapy. The CDR3 reads CASSRAPGQGYYTF. The CDR3 coding sequence is TGTGCCAGCAGCCGCGCTCCGGGACAGGGATACTACACCTTC.